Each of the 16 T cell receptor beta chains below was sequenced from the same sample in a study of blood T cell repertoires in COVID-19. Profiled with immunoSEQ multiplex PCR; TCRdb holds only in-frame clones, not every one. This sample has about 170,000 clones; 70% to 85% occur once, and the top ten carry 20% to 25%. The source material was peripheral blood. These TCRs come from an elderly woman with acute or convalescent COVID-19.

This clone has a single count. The CDR3 bases are TGTGCCAGCAGCTTGGGCGGTCTCTACGAGCAGTACTTC. Protein product: CASSLGGLYEQYF. This chain links TRBV5-6 with TRBJ2-7; D is unresolved. Germline V gene lookup returns CDR1 SGHDT and CDR2 YYEEEE. The V end was cut by 0 bases, the J end by 3 bases, with 7 bases between. The CDR3 loop spans 13 amino acids.

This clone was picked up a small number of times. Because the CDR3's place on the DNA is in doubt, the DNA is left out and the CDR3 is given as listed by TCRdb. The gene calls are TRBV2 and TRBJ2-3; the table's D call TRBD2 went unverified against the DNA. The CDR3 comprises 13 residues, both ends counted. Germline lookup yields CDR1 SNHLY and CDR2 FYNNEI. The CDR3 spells CASSTGLIRSILF.

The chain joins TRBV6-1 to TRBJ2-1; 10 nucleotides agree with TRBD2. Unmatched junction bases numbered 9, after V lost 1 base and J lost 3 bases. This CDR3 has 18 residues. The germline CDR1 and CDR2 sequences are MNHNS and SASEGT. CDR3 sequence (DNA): TGTGCCAGCAGTGAAGGGTTCCTAGCGGGAGTTTACTACAATGAGCAGTTCTTC. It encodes CASSEGFLAGVYYNEQFF.

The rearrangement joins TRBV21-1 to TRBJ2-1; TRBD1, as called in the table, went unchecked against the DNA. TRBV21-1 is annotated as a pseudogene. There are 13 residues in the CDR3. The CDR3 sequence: CASSTMVGGEQFF. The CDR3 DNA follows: TGTGCCAGCAGCACGATGGTAGGGGGTGAGCAGTTCTTC.

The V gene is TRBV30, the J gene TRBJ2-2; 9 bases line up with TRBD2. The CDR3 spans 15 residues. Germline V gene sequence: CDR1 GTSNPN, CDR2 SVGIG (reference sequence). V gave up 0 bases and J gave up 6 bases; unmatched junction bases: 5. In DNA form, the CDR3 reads TGTGCCTGGAGTGTTAGCGGGAGTCGTTCCGGGGAGCTGTTTTTT. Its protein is CAWSVSGSRSGELFF.

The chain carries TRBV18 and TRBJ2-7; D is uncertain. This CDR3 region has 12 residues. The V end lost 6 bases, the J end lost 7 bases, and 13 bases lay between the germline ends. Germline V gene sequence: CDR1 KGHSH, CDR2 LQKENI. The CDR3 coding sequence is TGTGCCAGCTCCCTACAGTCCGGAGAGCAGTACTTC. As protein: CASSLQSGEQYF.

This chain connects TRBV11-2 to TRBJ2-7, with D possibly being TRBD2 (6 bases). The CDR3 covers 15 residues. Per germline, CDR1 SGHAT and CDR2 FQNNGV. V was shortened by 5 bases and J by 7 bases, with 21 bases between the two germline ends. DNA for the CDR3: TGTGCCAGCAGCCCCTTTAGCGGCCTCCTACTAGAGCAGTACTTC. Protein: CASSPFSGLLLEQYF.

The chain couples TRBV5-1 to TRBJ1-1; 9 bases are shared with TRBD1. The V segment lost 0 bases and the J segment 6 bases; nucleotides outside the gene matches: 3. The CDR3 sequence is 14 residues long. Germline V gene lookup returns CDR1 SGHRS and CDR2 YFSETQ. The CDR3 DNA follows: TGCGCCAGCAGCTTGGGGACAGGGGTTCCTGAAGCTTTCTTT. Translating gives CASSLGTGVPEAFF.

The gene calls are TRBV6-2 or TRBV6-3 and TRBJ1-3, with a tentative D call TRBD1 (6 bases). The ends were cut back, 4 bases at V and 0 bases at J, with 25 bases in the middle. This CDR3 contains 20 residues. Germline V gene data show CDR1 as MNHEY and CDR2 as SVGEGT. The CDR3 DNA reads TGTGCCAGCAGTTTCCGGGACAATCGGCGTCTTACCTTCTCTGGAAACACCATATATTTT. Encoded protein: CASSFRDNRRLTFSGNTIYF.

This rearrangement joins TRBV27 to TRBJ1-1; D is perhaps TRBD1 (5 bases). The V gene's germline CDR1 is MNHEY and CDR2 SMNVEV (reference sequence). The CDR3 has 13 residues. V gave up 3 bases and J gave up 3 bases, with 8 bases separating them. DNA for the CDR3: TGTGCCAGCAGTTTGTTCAGGGACACTGAAGCTTTCTTT. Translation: CASSLFRDTEAFF.

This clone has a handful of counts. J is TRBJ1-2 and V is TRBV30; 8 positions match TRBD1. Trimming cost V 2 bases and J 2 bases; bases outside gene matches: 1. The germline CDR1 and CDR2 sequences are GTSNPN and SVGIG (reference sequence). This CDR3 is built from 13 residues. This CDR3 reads CAWSRTGNYGYTF. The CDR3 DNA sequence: TGTGCCTGGAGTCGGACAGGGAACTATGGCTACACCTTC.

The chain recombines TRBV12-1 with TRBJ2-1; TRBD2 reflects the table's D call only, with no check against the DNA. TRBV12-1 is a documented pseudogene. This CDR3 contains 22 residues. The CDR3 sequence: CASSFVGGTSGRYPRPRNEQFF. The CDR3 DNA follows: TGTGCCAGCAGCTTTGTAGGGGGAACTAGCGGGAGGTACCCCAGGCCTAGGAATGAGCAGTTCTTC.

The CDR3 DNA reads as TGTGCCACCAGCAGAGTGGCGGCAGGGTTATCGAATGAGCAGTTCTTC. It codes for CATSRVAAGLSNEQFF. The J gene is TRBJ2-1, the V gene TRBV15, with TRBD1 as a possible D gene (5 bases). Trimming removed 1 base at V and 7 bases at J, with 17 bases between. This CDR3 contains 16 residues. The V gene's germline CDR1 is LNHNV and CDR2 YYDKDF (reference sequence).

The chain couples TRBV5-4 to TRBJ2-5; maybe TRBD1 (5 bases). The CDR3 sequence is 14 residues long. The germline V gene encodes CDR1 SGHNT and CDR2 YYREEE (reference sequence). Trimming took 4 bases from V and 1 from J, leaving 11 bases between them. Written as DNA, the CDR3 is TGTGCCAGCAGCCCCCGGACAAGCCAAGAGACCCAGTACTTC. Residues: CASSPRTSQETQYF.

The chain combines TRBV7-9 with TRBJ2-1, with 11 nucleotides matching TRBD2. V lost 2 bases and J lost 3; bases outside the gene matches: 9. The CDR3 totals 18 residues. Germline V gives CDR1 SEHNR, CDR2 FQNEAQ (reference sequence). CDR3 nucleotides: TGTGCCAGCAGCTTATTGTCTGGGACTAGCGGTTACTACAATGAGCAGTTCTTC. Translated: CASSLLSGTSGYYNEQFF.

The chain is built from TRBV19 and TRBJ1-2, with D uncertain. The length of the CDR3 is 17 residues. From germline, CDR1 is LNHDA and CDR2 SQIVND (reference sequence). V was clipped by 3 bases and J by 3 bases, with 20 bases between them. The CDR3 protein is CASSMGSSTGAYYGYTF. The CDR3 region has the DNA TGTGCCAGTAGTATGGGGTCCTCCACGGGAGCGTACTATGGCTACACCTTC.